These 15 T cell receptor beta chains were all obtained from the same sample, sequenced in a study of T-cell memory formation after mild COVID-19. A single record per CDR3 protein comes from TCRdb applying MiXCR to the 5' RACE reads. The sample consists of 200,000 to 250,000 distinct CDR3 sequences, about 16% of them appearing once. Sequencing was done on a sample of PBMCs or a T cell subset sorted from them (not recorded which). These receptor sequences come from an adult woman who had mild COVID-19 (a few samples of this study predate the infection). Cell type and time point are not known.

This chain links TRBV4-1 with TRBJ1-5; tentatively, D is TRBD1 (5 bases). The V end was cut by 1 base, the J end by 1 base, with 14 bases between. Germline V lookup: CDR1 MGHRA, CDR2 YSYEKL. CDR3 length: 17 residues. The DNA of the CDR3 is TGCGCCAGCAGCCAAGGGCAGGGCCGTAGGAGCAATCAGCCCCAGCATTTT. Protein product: CASSQGQGRRSNQPQHF.

This clonotype was recorded many times. The J gene is TRBJ1-6, the V gene TRBV12-3 or TRBV12-4; D gene uncertain. The CDR3 totals 13 residues. The V gene lost 5 bases and the J gene lost 16 bases, with 18 bases spanning the gap. In DNA, the CDR3 is TGTGCCAGCAGTCCGGACCCGGGCTTCCAGCTCCACTTT. It specifies CASSPDPGFQLHF.

This sequence joins TRBV29-1 and TRBJ2-7; D perhaps matches TRBD1 (5 bases). CDR3 length: 10 amino acids. Per germline, CDR1 SQVTM and CDR2 ANQGSEA. Deletions cut 6 bases from V and 4 bases from J, with 7 bases between. In DNA, the CDR3 is TGCAGCGTCGGACAATACGAGCAGTACTTC. It encodes CSVGQYEQYF.

V usage is TRBV20-1 and J usage is TRBJ1-4; TRBD1 is a possible D gene (6 bases). CDR1 DFQATT and CDR2 SNEGSKA come from the germline V gene (reference sequence). The CDR3 length is 13 residues. The V end was cut by 6 bases, the J end by 5 bases, with 13 bases between. CDR3: CSARWTANEKLFF. Here the CDR3 DNA reads TGCAGTGCGCGTTGGACAGCGAATGAAAAACTGTTTTTT.

A few counts support this clonotype. The V call is TRBV7-9, the J call TRBJ2-4; D remains unclear. The germline gives CDR1 SEHNR, CDR2 FQNEAQ (reference sequence). With 1 base removed from V and 0 bases from J, the gap between germline ends came to 7 bases. The CDR3 covers 15 residues. The CDR3 loop is CASSLGVLAKNIQYF. In DNA form, the CDR3 reads TGTGCCAGCAGCTTAGGGGTCTTAGCCAAAAACATTCAGTACTTC.

CDR3 sequence (DNA): TGTGCCAGCAGCTTGCAGCGGTCAACTAATGAAAAACTGTTTTTT. It translates to CASSLQRSTNEKLFF. J is TRBJ1-4 and V is TRBV5-6; D is undetermined. Trimming left V 1 base short and J 0 bases short, with 7 bases between. The CDR3 sequence is 15 residues long. In germline, CDR1 is SGHDT, CDR2 YYEEEE.

The sample holds a few counts of this clonotype. This rearrangement joins TRBV11-3 to TRBJ2-1, with D unresolved. Trimming stripped 1 base from V and 8 bases from J, with 27 bases between. The germline CDR1 and CDR2 sequences are SGHNT and YENEEA. The CDR3 contains 19 residues. CDR3 sequence (DNA): TGTGCCAGCAGCTTAGCTTATTGGTCATCGGGTCTAGGAAGGGATGAGCAGTTCTTC. Translated, it gives CASSLAYWSSGLGRDEQFF.

This sequence joins TRBV9 and TRBJ2-5; 8 bases map to TRBD2. This CDR3 contains 14 residues. J was trimmed by 4 bases and V by 0 bases; bases with no gene match: 2. The V gene's germline CDR1 is SGDLS and CDR2 YYNGEE. The CDR3 is CASSVAGGPETQYF. The CDR3 DNA follows: TGTGCCAGCAGCGTAGCGGGAGGGCCAGAGACCCAGTACTTC.

J is TRBJ1-2 and V is TRBV19; D might be TRBD1 (6 bases). Trimming took off 3 bases at V and 6 bases at J, with 11 bases between the two ends. The CDR3 runs 13 residues. CDR1 and CDR2 from the germline V gene are LNHDA and SQIVND (reference sequence). The CDR3 coding sequence is TGTGCCAGTAGTATTGAAACAGGGCATGGCTACACCTTC. This codes for CASSIETGHGYTF.

This clonotype was seen a handful of times. V usage is TRBV18 and J usage is TRBJ2-5; D ambiguous. Germline V gene sequence: CDR1 KGHSH, CDR2 LQKENI. CDR3 size: 15 residues. Deletions cut 0 bases from V and 2 bases from J, with 10 bases between. The CDR3 DNA reads TGTGCCAGCTCACCACCGACCGTCGGACAAGAGACCCAGTACTTC. This translates into CASSPPTVGQETQYF.

V and J are TRBV12-3 or TRBV12-4 and TRBJ2-1; 9 bases match TRBD2. J lost 9 bases, V lost 7 bases, and 10 bases had no gene match. The CDR3 extends over 14 amino acids. CDR3 loop: CASNPGVAGVEQFF. As DNA, the CDR3 is TGTGCCAGCAACCCTGGGGTAGCGGGGGTTGAGCAGTTCTTC.

The chain employs TRBV6-5 and TRBJ2-7; D is possibly TRBD2 (6 bases). This CDR3 is built from 15 residues. Germline V gene lookup returns CDR1 MNHEY and CDR2 SVGAGI. The ends were cut back, 0 bases at V and 7 bases at J, with 16 bases in the middle. The CDR3 nucleotides read TGTGCCAGCAGTTACTCGAGAGGGAGGTTGAGAGAGCAGTACTTC. This codes for CASSYSRGRLREQYF.

There are many counts of this clonotype. This chain connects TRBV10-3 to TRBJ1-1; D not certain. V shed 3 bases and J shed 6 bases, with 8 bases lying between them. The CDR3 covers 12 residues. Germline V gene lookup returns CDR1 ENHRY and CDR2 SYGVKD. As DNA, the CDR3 is TGTGCCATCAGTGATGGGATGGCTGAAGCTTTCTTT. This codes for CAISDGMAEAFF.

This clonotype came up many times. The rearrangement links TRBV7-3 to TRBJ2-4; TRBD1 matches at 9 bases. This CDR3 is 15 amino acids long. The junction had 7 bases not matched to a gene; V was cut back by 3 bases and J by 7 bases. CDR1 and CDR2 (germline): SGHTA, FQGTGA. In nucleotides, the CDR3 is TGTGCCAGCAGCTTTCTACAGGGGGCCGAGAACATTCAGTACTTC. This codes for CASSFLQGAENIQYF.

This rearrangement joins TRBV30 to TRBJ2-2; possibly TRBD1 for D (6 bases). V lost 1 base and J 5 bases, leaving 11 bases between the germline ends. Germline V gene data show CDR1 as GTSNPN and CDR2 as SVGIG (reference sequence). There are 14 residues in the CDR3. The CDR3 region is CAWSGTAQTGELFF. The DNA for the CDR3 is TGTGCCTGGAGTGGGACAGCACAAACCGGGGAGCTGTTTTTT.